The rows below give T cell receptor beta chains drawn from one sample of a study of vaccination and CD4 T cells after COVID-19. A single record per CDR3 protein comes from TCRdb applying MiXCR to the PCR reads. The sample lists under 20,000 distinct CDR3 sequences; more than 20% were seen once. Their antigens remain unidentified. The sample consisted of cultured CD4+ T cells from blood. These receptor sequences come from a human donor with COVID-19. The CDR3 runs from the conserved cysteine through the conserved F or W. The order of the fields is CDR3 length, V gene, J gene, clone size, D gene, CDR3 DNA, CDR3 protein. D genes are given only for firm matches. Size tells how often a clone was seen (once, few, many) or the class of an expanded clone, and some rows leave it out.

12	TRBV7-3	TRBJ1-2	few	NA	TGTGCCAGCAGCTTAACTAACTATGGCTACACCTTC	CASSLTNYGYTF
14	TRBV7-2	TRBJ2-1	NA	TRBD1	TGTGCCAGCAGCCCCGTTCAGGGGGCCGGTGAGCAGTTCTTC	CASSPVQGAGEQFF
12	TRBV15	TRBJ1-5	medium-sized	NA	TGTGCCACCAGCTATGGTAATCAGCCCCAGCATTTT	CATSYGNQPQHF
14	TRBV12-3/TRBV12-4	TRBJ2-7	NA	NA	TGTGCCAGCGGCCCCGTGTCAGGGCAAGGCGAGCAGTACTTC	CASGPVSGQGEQYF
15	TRBV24-1	TRBJ2-5	few	NA	TGTGCCACCAGTGATCCAGGGTCGGGTGGGGAGACCCAGTACTTC	CATSDPGSGGETQYF
16	TRBV24-1	TRBJ1-2	NA	TRBD1	TGTGCCACCAGTGATTCCACCCGACAGGGGAACTATGGCTACACCTTC	CATSDSTRQGNYGYTF
16	TRBV6-1	TRBJ2-7	few	TRBD2	TGTGCCAGCAGTGCGACTAGCGGGGGGGCCTGGTACGAGCAGTACTTC	CASSATSGGAWYEQYF
15	TRBV7-7	TRBJ2-2	NA	NA	TGTGCTAGCAGCTTAGGGCGGAGAGGAACCGGGGAGCTGTTTTTT	CASSLGRRGTGELFF
14	TRBV5-1	TRBJ2-2	NA	NA	TGCGCCAGCAGCCAGACGGCGAACACCGGGGAGCTGTTTTTT	CASSQTANTGELFF
16	TRBV24-1	TRBJ2-5	NA	TRBD1	TGTGCCACCAGTGATGCGGACAGGGGTCCAGCCGCGACCCAGTACTTC	CATSDADRGPAATQYF
22	TRBV6-4	TRBJ2-2	few	NA	TGTGCCAGCAGTGACTTACCGAGTCAGTACCGCTTAACGCTTACGAACACCGGGGAGCTGTTTTTT	CASSDLPSQYRLTLTNTGELFF
14	TRBV12-3/TRBV12-4	TRBJ2-7	NA	NA	TGTGCCAGCAGTTTTCGGGAGATCCTTTACGAGCAGTACTTC	CASSFREILYEQYF
13	TRBV5-5	TRBJ1-4	NA	NA	TGTGCCAGCAGCCGGGGTGATAATGAAAAACTGTTTTTT	CASSRGDNEKLFF
17	TRBV21-1	TRBJ1-6	few	NA	TGTGCCAGCAGAACCCGTGTTTTGGGGTGCCCAGGGAGTCCCCTCCACTTT	CASRTRVLGCPGSPLHF
15	TRBV7-2	TRBJ2-3	NA	TRBD1	TGTGCCAGCAGCGCCCGACAGGGGGGCACAGATACGCAGTATTTT	CASSARQGGTDTQYF
15	TRBV18	TRBJ1-4	NA	NA	TGTGCCAGCTCACCAAGGTCAGCAACTAATGAAAAACTGTTTTTT	CASSPRSATNEKLFF
18	TRBV19	TRBJ1-5	few	TRBD1	TGTGCCAGCCTCCTCTCCGGGACAGGGACCTATAGCAATCAGCCCCAGCATTTT	CASLLSGTGTYSNQPQHF
17	TRBV6-1	TRBJ2-7	few	TRBD1	TGTGCCAGCAGTGGTCCGGGACAGGGCGGATTAAGCTACGAGCAGTACTTC	CASSGPGQGGLSYEQYF
15	TRBV12-3/TRBV12-4	TRBJ1-2	few	NA	TGTGCCAGCAGTTTACCTCAGGGGAAAGGGTTTGGCTACACCTTC	CASSLPQGKGFGYTF
13	TRBV19	TRBJ2-3	NA	NA	TGTGCCAGTAGTTGGCAGGGGACAGATACGCAGTATTTT	CASSWQGTDTQYF
14	TRBV6-1	TRBJ2-7	few	NA	TGTGCCAGCAGTGCCGCCCGGGAATTAGGCGAGCAGTACTTC	CASSAARELGEQYF
13	TRBV7-7	TRBJ1-1	few	NA	TGTGCTAGCAGCCTTGGTTGGGGAACTGAAGCTTTCTTT	CASSLGWGTEAFF